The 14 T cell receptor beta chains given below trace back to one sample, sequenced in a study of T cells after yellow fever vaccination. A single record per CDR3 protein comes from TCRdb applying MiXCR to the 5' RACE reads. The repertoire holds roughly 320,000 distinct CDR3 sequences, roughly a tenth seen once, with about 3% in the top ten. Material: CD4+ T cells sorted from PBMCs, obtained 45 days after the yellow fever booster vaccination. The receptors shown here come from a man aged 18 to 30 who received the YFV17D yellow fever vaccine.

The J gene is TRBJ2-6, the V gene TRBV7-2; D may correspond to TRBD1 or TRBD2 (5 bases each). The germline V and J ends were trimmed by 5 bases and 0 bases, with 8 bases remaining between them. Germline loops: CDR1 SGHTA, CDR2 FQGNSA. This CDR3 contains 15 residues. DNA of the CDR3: TGTGCCAGCAGCAGAGGGGTCTCTGGGGCCAACGTCCTGACTTTC. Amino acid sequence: CASSRGVSGANVLTF.

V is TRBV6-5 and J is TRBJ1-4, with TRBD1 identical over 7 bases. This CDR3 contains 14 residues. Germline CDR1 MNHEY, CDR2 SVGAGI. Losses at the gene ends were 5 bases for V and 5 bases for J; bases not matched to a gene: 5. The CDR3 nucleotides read TGTGCCAGCAGTCCGGGACAGCAAAATGAAAAACTGTTTTTT. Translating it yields CASSPGQQNEKLFF.

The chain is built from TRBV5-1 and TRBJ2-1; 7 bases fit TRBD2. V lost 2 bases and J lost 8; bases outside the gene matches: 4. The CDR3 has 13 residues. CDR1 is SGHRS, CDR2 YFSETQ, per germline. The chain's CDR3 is CASSFGLVYEQFF. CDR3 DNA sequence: TGCGCCAGCAGCTTTGGACTAGTCTATGAGCAGTTCTTC.

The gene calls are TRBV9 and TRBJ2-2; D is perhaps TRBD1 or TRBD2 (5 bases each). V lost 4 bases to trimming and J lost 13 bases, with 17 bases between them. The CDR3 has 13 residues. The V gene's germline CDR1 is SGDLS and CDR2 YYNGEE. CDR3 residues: CASSRTGPPMLFF. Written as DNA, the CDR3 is TGTGCCAGCAGCCGCACGGGGCCCCCTATGCTGTTTTTT.

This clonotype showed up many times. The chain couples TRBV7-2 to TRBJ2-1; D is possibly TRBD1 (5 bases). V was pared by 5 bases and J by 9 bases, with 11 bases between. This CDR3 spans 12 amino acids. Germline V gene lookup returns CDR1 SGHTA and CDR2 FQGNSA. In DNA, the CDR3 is TGTGCCAGCAGCAAAAATCAGGGTGAGCAGTTCTTC. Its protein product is CASSKNQGEQFF.

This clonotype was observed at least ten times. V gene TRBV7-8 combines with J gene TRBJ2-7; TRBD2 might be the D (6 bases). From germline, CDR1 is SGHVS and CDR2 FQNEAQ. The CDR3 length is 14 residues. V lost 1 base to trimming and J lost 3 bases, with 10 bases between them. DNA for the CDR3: TGTGCCAGCAGCTTAGGGGGGGATAGCTACGAGCAGTACGTC. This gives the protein CASSLGGDSYEQYV.

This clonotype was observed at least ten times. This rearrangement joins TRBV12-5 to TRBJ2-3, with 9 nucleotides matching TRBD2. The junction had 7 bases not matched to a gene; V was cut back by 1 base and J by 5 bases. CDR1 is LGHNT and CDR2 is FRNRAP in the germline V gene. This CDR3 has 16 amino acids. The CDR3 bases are TGTGCTAGTGGTTTGGGCGGGGGGGCCCCCGAAGATACGCAGTATTTT. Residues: CASGLGGGAPEDTQYF.

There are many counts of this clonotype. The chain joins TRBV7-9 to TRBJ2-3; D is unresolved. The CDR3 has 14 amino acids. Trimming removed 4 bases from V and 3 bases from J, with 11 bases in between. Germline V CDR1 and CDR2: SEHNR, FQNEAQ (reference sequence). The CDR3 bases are TGTGCCAGCAGCTCTAAAGCCCATACAGATACGCAGTATTTT. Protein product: CASSSKAHTDTQYF.

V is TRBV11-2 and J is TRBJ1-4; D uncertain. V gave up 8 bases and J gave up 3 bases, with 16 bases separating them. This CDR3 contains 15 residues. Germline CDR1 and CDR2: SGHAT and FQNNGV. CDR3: CASCPDGQPNEKLFF. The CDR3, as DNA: TGTGCCAGCTGTCCGGACGGCCAGCCTAATGAAAAACTGTTTTTT.

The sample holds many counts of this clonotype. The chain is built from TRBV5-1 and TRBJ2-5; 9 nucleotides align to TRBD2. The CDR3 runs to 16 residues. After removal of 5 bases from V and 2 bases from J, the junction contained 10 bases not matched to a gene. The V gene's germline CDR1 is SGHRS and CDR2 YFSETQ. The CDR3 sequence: CASRPQTSGTQETQYF. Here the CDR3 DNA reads TGCGCCAGCAGACCCCAGACTAGCGGAACACAAGAGACCCAGTACTTC. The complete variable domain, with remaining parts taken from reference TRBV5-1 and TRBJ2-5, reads KAGVTQTPRYLIKTRGQQVTLSCSPISGHRSVSWYQQTPGQGLQFLFEYFSETQRNKGNFPGRFSGRQFSNSRSEMNVSTLELGDSALYLCASRPQTSGTQETQYFGPGTRLLVL.

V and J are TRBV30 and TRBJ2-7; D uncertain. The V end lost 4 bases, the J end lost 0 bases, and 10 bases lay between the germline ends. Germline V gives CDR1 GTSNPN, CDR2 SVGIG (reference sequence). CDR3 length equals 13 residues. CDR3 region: CAWNVLSSYEQYF. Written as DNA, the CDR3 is TGTGCCTGGAACGTGCTAAGCTCCTACGAGCAGTACTTC. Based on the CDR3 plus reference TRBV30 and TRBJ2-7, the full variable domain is SQTIHQWPATLVQPVGSPLSLECTVEGTSNPNLYWYRQAAGRGLQLLFYSVGIGQISSEVPQNLSASRPQDRQFILSSKKLLLSDSGFYLCAWNVLSSYEQYFGPGTRLTVT.

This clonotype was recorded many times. Written as DNA, the CDR3 is TGTGCCAGCAGCTTAGCAGATTCACCCCTCCACTTT. The encoded protein is CASSLADSPLHF. The gene calls are TRBV7-9 and TRBJ1-6; D is unclear. Germline V gene lookup returns CDR1 SEHNR and CDR2 FQNEAQ (reference sequence). The CDR3 loop spans 12 amino acids. V was pared by 0 bases and J by 8 bases, with 2 bases between.

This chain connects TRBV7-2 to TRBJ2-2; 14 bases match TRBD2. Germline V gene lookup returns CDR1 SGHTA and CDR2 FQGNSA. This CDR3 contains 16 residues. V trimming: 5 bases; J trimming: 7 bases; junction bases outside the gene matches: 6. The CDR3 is CASSLRLAGGVGELFF. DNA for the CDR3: TGTGCCAGCAGCCTCCGACTAGCGGGGGGGGTCGGGGAGCTGTTTTTT.

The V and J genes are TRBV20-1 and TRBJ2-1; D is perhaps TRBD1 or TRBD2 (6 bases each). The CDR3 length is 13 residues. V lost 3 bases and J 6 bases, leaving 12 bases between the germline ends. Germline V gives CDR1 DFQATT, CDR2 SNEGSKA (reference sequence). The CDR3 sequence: CSARGGAINEQFF. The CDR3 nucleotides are TGCAGTGCTAGGGGGGGCGCAATCAATGAGCAGTTCTTC.